This entry lists 5 T cell receptor beta chains sequenced from one sample in a study of regulatory T cells in long-lasting Graves disease. Noted time point: persistent/refractory GD, antithyroid drugs over 5 years with positive TRAb. The TCR library was made from RNA that had been extracted from PBMCs in TRIzol. Building of the TCR beta libraries involved iRepertoire HTBI primers and Arm-PCR of CDR3 regions. Via MiXCR, TCRdb re-called the multiplex PCR reads, giving one row per CDR3 protein. Altogether 700,000 or so distinct CDR3 sequences are present, around 30% being singletons, with the ten largest covering 42%. Sample: peripheral blood mononuclear cells (PBMCs), taken when the disease was refractory, from a patient treated with antithyroid drugs. The receptors shown here come from a female donor with Graves disease.

The sample holds a few counts of this clonotype. This chain connects TRBV25-1 to TRBJ2-2, with a weak D call TRBD1 (6 bases). Germline V gene lookup returns CDR1 MGHDK and CDR2 SYGVNS. Trimming took off 1 base at V and 5 bases at J, with 17 bases between the two ends. This CDR3 has 17 residues. The CDR3, as DNA: TGTGCCAGCAGTGAATGGGGGAGAAGGGGGAAAACCGGGGAGCTGTTTTTT. It codes for CASSEWGRRGKTGELFF.

This clonotype occurred a few times. This rearrangement joins TRBV14 to TRBJ2-1, with TRBD2 matching 8 bases. Trimming cost V 0 bases and J 3 bases; bases outside gene matches: 7. This CDR3 contains 17 residues. Germline V gene lookup returns CDR1 SGHDN and CDR2 FVKESK. The CDR3 is CASSQEVRLAGYNEQFF. The CDR3, as DNA: TGTGCCAGCAGCCAAGAGGTGAGGCTAGCGGGCTACAATGAGCAGTTCTTC. Full variable domain (outside the CDR3, taken from reference TRBV14 and TRBJ2-1): EAGVTQFPSHSVIEKGQTVTLRCDPISGHDNLYWYRRVMGKEIKFLLHFVKESKQDESGMPNNRFLAERTGGTYSTLKVQPAELEDSGVYFCASSQEVRLAGYNEQFFGPGTRLTVL.

The chain recombines TRBV12-3 or TRBV12-4 with TRBJ2-7, with 9 bases lining up with TRBD2. Unmatched junction bases numbered 3, after V lost 3 bases and J lost 0 bases. CDR3 length equals 15 residues. The chain's CDR3 is CASSFLAGTSYEQYF. The CDR3 nucleotides are TGTGCCAGCAGTTTTCTAGCGGGGACCTCCTACGAGCAGTACTTC.

This rearrangement joins TRBV5-1 to TRBJ1-4; D is unresolved. The CDR3 covers 15 residues. Trimming shortened V by 4 bases and J by 7 bases, and 17 bases separated the two germline ends. Looked up from germline, CDR1 is SGHRS and CDR2 is YFSETQ. Written as DNA, the CDR3 is TGCGCCAGCAGCCGAGAAGTTGCGAGTGGTGAAAAACTGTTTTTT. It specifies CASSREVASGEKLFF.

The chain employs TRBV20-1 and TRBJ2-7; the D is unclear. V was pared by 0 bases and J by 7 bases, with 7 bases between. CDR1 is DFQATT and CDR2 is SNEGSKA in the germline V gene (reference sequence). CDR3 size: 11 residues. CDR3 nucleotides: TGCAGTGCTAGAGATAAAAAAGAGCAGTACTTC. Translated, it gives CSARDKKEQYF.